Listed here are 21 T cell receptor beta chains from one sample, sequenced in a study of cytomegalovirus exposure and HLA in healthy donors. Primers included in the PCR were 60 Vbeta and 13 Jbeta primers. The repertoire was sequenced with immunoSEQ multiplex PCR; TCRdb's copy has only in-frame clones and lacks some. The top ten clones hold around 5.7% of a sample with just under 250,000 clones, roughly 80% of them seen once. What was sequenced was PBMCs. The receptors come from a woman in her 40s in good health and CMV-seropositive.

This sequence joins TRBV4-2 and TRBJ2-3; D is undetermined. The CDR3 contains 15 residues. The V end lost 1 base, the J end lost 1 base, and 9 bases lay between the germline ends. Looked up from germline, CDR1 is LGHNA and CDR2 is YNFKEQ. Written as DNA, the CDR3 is TGTGCCAGCAGCCAAGTCCCCGGAGGCACAGATACGCAGTATTTT. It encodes CASSQVPGGTDTQYF.

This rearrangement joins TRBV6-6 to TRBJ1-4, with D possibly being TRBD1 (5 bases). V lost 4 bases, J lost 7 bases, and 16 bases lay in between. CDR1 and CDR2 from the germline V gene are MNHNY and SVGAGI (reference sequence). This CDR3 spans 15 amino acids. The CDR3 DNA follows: TGTGCCAGCAGTTCTTGGGGGGTACGGACTGAAAAACTGTTTTTT. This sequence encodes CASSSWGVRTEKLFF.

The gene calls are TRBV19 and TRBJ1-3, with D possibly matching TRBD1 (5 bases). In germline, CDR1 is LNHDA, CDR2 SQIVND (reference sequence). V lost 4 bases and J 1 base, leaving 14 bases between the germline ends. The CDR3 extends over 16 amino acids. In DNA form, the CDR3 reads TGTGCCAGTAGTACCCTGGGACTTTCTTCTGGAAACACCATATATTTT. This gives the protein CASSTLGLSSGNTIYF.

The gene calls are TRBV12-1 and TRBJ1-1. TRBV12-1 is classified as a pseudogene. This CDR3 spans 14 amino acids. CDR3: CASSCPSRNTEAFF. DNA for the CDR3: TGTGCCAGCAGCTGCCCCTCGAGGAACACTGAAGCTTTCTTT.

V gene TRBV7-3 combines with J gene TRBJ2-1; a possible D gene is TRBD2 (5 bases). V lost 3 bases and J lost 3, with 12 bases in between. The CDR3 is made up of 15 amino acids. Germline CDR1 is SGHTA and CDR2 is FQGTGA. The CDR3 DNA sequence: TGTGCCAGCAGCTTTGGGAGCGGTGGCTACAATGAGCAGTTCTTC. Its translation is CASSFGSGGYNEQFF.

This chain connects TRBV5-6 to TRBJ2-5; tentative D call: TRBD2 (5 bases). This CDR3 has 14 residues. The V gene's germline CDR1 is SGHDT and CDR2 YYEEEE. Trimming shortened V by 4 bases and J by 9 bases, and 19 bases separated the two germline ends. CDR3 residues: CASSIGRTFGAQYF. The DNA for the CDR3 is TGTGCCAGCAGCATTGGACGGACTTTTGGGGCCCAGTACTTC.

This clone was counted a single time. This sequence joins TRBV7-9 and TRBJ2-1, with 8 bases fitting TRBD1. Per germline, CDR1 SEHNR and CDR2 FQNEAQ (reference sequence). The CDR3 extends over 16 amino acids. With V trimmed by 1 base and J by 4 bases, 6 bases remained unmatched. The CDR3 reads CASSLVRGQVYNEQFF. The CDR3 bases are TGTGCCAGCAGCTTAGTGCGGGGACAGGTTTACAATGAGCAGTTCTTC. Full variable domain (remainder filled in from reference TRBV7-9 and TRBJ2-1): DTGVSQNPRHKITKRGQNVTFRCDPISEHNRLYWYRQTLGQGPEFLTYFQNEAQLEKSRLLSDRFSAERPKGSFSTLEIQRTEQGDSAMYLCASSLVRGQVYNEQFFGPGTRLTVL.

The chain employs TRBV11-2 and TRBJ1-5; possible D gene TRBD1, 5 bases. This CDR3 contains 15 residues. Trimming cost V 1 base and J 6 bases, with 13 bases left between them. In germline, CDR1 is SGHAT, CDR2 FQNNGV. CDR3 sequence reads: CASSLGQADTQPQHF. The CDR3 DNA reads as TGTGCCAGCAGCTTAGGCCAGGCGGACACTCAGCCCCAGCATTTT.

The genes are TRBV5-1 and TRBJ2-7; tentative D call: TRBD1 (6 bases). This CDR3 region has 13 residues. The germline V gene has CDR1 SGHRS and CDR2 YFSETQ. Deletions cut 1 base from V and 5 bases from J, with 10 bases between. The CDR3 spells CASSLNRVHEQYF. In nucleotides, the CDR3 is TGCGCCAGCAGCTTGAACAGGGTTCACGAGCAGTACTTC.

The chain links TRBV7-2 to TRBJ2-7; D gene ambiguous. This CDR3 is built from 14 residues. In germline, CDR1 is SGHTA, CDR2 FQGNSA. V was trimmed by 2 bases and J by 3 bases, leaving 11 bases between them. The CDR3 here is CASSLTPLGYEQYF. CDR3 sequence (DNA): TGTGCCAGCAGCTTAACCCCCCTAGGCTACGAGCAGTACTTC.

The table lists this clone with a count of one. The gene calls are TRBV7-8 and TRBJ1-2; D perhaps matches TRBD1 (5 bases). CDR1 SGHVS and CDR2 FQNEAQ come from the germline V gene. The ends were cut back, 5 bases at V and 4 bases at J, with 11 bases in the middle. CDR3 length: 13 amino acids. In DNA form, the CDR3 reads TGTGCCAGCAGCCGGGCGGGACTCTATGGCTACACCTTC. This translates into CASSRAGLYGYTF.

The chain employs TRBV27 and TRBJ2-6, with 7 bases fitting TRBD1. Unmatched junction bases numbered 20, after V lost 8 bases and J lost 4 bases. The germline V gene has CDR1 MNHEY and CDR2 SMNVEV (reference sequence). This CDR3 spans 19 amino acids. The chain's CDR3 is CASRTVLGTVGAGANVLTF. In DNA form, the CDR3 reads TGTGCCAGCCGAACCGTCTTGGGGACAGTGGGCGCCGGGGCCAACGTCCTGACTTTC.

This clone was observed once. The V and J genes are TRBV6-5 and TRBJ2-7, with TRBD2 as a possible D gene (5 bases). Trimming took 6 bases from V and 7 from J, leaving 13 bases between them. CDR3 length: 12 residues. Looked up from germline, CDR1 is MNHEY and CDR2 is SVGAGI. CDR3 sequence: CASSLAIGEQYF. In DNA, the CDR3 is TGTGCCAGCAGCTTAGCGATAGGAGAGCAGTACTTC.

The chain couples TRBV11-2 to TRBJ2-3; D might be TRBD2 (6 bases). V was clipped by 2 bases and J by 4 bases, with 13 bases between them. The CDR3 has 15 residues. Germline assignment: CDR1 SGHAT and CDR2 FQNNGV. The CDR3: CASSLSTGVPDTQYF. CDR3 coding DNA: TGTGCCAGCAGCTTATCAACGGGAGTCCCAGATACGCAGTATTTT.

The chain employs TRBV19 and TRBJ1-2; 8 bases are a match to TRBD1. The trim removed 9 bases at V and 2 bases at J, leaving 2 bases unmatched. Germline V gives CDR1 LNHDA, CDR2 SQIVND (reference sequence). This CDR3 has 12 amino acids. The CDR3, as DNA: TGTGCCAGCAGGGGGCCCAACTATGGCTACACCTTC. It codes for CASRGPNYGYTF.

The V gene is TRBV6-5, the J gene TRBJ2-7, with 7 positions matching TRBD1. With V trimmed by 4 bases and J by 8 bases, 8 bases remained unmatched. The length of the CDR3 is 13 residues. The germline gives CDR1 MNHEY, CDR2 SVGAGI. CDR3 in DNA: TGTGCCAGCAGTTGGCTACAGGGGTACAAGCAGTACTTC. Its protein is CASSWLQGYKQYF.

In DNA, the CDR3 is TGCGCCAGCAGCTATACAGCTAATTCACCCCTCCACTTT. It translates to CASSYTANSPLHF. This chain links TRBV5-1 with TRBJ1-6; no definite D call. The CDR3 runs 13 residues. The V gene's germline CDR1 is SGHRS and CDR2 YFSETQ. The V end was cut by 3 bases, the J end by 6 bases, with 7 bases between.

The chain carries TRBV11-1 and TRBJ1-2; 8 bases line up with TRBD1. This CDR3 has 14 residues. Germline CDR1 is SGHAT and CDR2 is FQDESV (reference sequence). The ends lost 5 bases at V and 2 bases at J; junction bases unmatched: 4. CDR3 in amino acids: CASSPGQVNYGYTF. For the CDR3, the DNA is TGTGCCAGCAGCCCGGGACAGGTGAACTATGGCTACACCTTC.

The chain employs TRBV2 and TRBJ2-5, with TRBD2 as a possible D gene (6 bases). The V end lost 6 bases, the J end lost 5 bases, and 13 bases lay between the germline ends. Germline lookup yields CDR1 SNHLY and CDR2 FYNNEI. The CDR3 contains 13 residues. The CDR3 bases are TGTGCCAGCAGCCCCGGGGGATTTGAGACCCAGTACTTC. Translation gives CASSPGGFETQYF.

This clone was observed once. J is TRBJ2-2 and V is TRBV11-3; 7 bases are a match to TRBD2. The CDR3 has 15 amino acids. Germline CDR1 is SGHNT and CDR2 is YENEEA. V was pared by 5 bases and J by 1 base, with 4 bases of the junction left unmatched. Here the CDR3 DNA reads TGTGCCAGCAGCCGGGACTATTTGAACACCGGGGAGCTGTTTTTT. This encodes CASSRDYLNTGELFF.

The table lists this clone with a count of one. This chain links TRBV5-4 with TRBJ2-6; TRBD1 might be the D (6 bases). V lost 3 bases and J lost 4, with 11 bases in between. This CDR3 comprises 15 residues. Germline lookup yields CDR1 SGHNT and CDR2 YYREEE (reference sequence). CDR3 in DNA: TGTGCCAGCAGCTCACAGGGAACCGGGGCCAACGTCCTGACTTTC. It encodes CASSSQGTGANVLTF.